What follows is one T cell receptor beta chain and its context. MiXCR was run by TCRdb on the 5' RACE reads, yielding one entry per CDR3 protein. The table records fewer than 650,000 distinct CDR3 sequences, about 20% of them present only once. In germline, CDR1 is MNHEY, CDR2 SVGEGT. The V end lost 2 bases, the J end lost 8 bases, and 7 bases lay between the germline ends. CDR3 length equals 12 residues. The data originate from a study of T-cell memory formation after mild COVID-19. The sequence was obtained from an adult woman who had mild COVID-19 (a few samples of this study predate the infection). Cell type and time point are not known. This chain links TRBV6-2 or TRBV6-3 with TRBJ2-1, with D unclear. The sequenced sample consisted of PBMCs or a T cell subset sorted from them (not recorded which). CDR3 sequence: CASSYPPHEQFF. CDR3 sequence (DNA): TGTGCCAGCAGTTACCCCCCCCATGAGCAGTTCTTC.